The following is a T cell receptor beta chain sequence with its context. These data come from a study of CD8+ T cells in alopecia areata. Across the study: Patients given treatment had severity scored by the percentage of scalp area affected.

Treatment noted: oral pan-JAK inhibitor, 5-10 mg twice daily. Researchers took lesional scalp punch biopsies and peripheral blood from people who were alopecia areata patients. Extraction and reverse transcription of RNA yielded cDNA as the sequencing template. Sequencing was performed with immunoSEQ multiplex PCR; in TCRdb, only in-frame clones are kept and a portion is missing. In the table there are about 190,000 clones, about three fifths of which are singletons. Trimming took off 0 bases at V and 0 bases at J, with 9 bases between the two ends. From germline, CDR1 is LNHNV and CDR2 YYDKDF (reference sequence). This CDR3 comprises 16 residues.

The rearrangement uses TRBV15 and TRBJ1-5; no firm D call. The sample here was CD8+ T cells sorted from blood, taken at week 24, from a patient treated with tofacitinib. This TCR was sampled from a human donor with alopecia areata. For the CDR3, the DNA is TGTGCCACCAGCAGAGAATACGGGGATAGCAATCAGCCCCAGCATTTT. Translation: CATSREYGDSNQPQHF.